This entry lists 3 T cell receptor beta chains sequenced from one sample in a study of T cells in Graves' hyperthyroidism and ophthalmopathy. TCR beta CDR3 regions were amplified from RNA. Using the HTBI primer set, a first-round RT-PCR was run on the TCR CDR3. TCRdb reprocessed the multiplex PCR reads via MiXCR and lists one record per CDR3 protein. The sample carries around 390,000 distinct CDR3 sequences, more than 12% recorded once. The sequenced sample was blood. The receptors were gathered from a woman aged 25 to 39 with Graves' ophthalmopathy.

This clonotype was seen ten or more times. This chain uses TRBV7-9 with TRBJ2-1; the match to TRBD2 covers 9 bases. Germline lookup yields CDR1 SEHNR and CDR2 FQNEAQ (reference sequence). J lost 1 base, V lost 5 bases, and 6 bases had no gene match. There are 16 residues in the CDR3. CDR3 sequence reads: CASSGESGGSYNEQFF. As DNA, the CDR3 is TGTGCCAGCAGCGGCGAGAGCGGGGGGTCCTACAATGAGCAGTTCTTC.

CDR3 residues: CASTRRGGFNAGELFF. For the CDR3, the DNA is TGTGCCAGCACCCGGCGGGGGGGCTTTAATGCCGGGGAGCTGTTTTTT. This chain links TRBV11-3 with TRBJ2-2, with 9 bases that match TRBD2. V shed 7 bases, J shed 6 bases, and the junction held 12 bases outside the gene matches. The germline CDR1 and CDR2 sequences are SGHNT and YENEEA. This CDR3 is built from 16 residues.

Ten or more counts support this clonotype. The chain combines TRBV7-9 with TRBJ2-2, with D perhaps matching TRBD1 (5 bases). V shed 0 bases and J shed 6 bases, with 8 bases lying between them. CDR1 and CDR2 (germline): SEHNR, FQNEAQ (reference sequence). The CDR3 consists of 14 residues. CDR3 in amino acids: CASSLALQAGELFF. In DNA, the CDR3 is TGTGCCAGCAGCTTAGCGCTACAGGCCGGGGAGCTGTTTTTT.